The 24 T cell receptor beta chains below were found in one sample sequenced in a study of cytomegalovirus exposure and HLA in healthy donors. The PCR was carried out with 60 Vbeta primers and 13 Jbeta primers. Sequenced by immunoSEQ multiplex PCR; TCRdb stores in-frame clones only, minus some. The sample lists under 200,000 clones; around 79% were seen once. Sample: PBMCs. The receptors originated from a woman aged 40 to 50 in good health and CMV-seropositive.

The chain links TRBV18 to TRBJ1-3, with 8 bases that match TRBD1. V lost 2 bases and J lost 6; bases outside the gene matches: 3. The germline gives CDR1 KGHSH, CDR2 LQKENI. This CDR3 spans 14 amino acids. CDR3 loop: CASSPGQGENTIYF. The CDR3 region has the DNA TGTGCCAGCTCACCAGGACAGGGAGAAAACACCATATATTTT.

The chain uses TRBV19 and TRBJ2-3, with 10 bases aligning to TRBD2. This CDR3 comprises 14 residues. Unmatched junction bases numbered 5, after V lost 5 bases and J lost 6 bases. Germline assignment: CDR1 LNHDA and CDR2 SQIVND (reference sequence). The DNA for the CDR3 is TGTGCCAGTAGTCCCCGGACTAGCGGCGATACGCAGTATTTT. Amino acids: CASSPRTSGDTQYF.

In DNA form, the CDR3 reads TGTGCCAGCAGCGACTACAGGGGGTCTCTTTCCGACAATGAGCAGTTCTTC. Its translation is CASSDYRGSLSDNEQFF. V and J are TRBV21-1 and TRBJ2-1; whether TRBD1, the table's D call, matches the DNA was not checked. TRBV21-1 represents a pseudogene. The CDR3 length is 17 residues.

The chain employs TRBV2 and TRBJ1-2, with D perhaps matching TRBD1 (5 bases). Per the germline V gene, CDR1 is SNHLY and CDR2 is FYNNEI. V gave up 3 bases and J gave up 8 bases, with 13 bases separating them. This CDR3 has 13 amino acids. Written as DNA, the CDR3 is TGTGCCAGCAGTGATAAGGCAGGGTTGGGCTACACCTTC. Translated: CASSDKAGLGYTF.

V and J are TRBV7-2 and TRBJ2-4, with TRBD1 matching over 9 bases. Germline-derived CDR1 and CDR2 are SGHTA and FQGNSA. V was clipped by 5 bases and J by 10 bases; unmatched bases: 3. This CDR3 has 12 residues. CDR3 residues: CASSPGQGIQYF. Written as DNA, the CDR3 is TGTGCCAGCAGCCCGGGACAGGGTATTCAGTACTTC.

V and J are TRBV7-8 and TRBJ2-7; maybe TRBD2 (5 bases). This CDR3 is built from 15 residues. Trimming stripped 2 bases from V and 2 bases from J, with 13 bases between. The V gene's germline CDR1 is SGHVS and CDR2 FQNEAQ. This CDR3 reads CASSLRPRAAYEQYF. The DNA of the CDR3 is TGTGCCAGCAGCTTAAGGCCGCGGGCAGCCTACGAGCAGTACTTC.

The DNA of the CDR3 is TGCAGCGTTACCGGGACTTCCAAAAACATTCAGTACTTC. Residues: CSVTGTSKNIQYF. This rearrangement joins TRBV29-1 to TRBJ2-4, with D possibly matching TRBD2 (6 bases). Germline assignment: CDR1 SQVTM and CDR2 ANQGSEA. V was pared by 5 bases and J by 2 bases, with 10 bases between. The CDR3 length is 13 residues.

This clone was detected only a few times. This sequence joins TRBV6-5 and TRBJ2-7, with 11 bases lining up with TRBD1. V shed 0 bases and J 3 bases; nucleotides not matched to a gene: 1. The CDR3 extends over 15 amino acids. Germline assignment: CDR1 MNHEY and CDR2 SVGAGI. CDR3: CASSYSGTGGYEQYF. As DNA, the CDR3 is TGTGCCAGCAGTTACTCCGGGACAGGGGGCTACGAGCAGTACTTC.

This clone was picked up one time. The chain uses TRBV19 and TRBJ1-5; D might be TRBD1 (5 bases). With 4 bases removed from V and 4 bases from J, the gap between germline ends came to 11 bases. Germline lookup yields CDR1 LNHDA and CDR2 SQIVND (reference sequence). The CDR3 has 14 amino acids. The CDR3 DNA reads as TGTGCCAGTAGTACCCAGGGTTTAAATCAGCCCCAGCATTTT. The encoded protein is CASSTQGLNQPQHF.

This clone has just a few counts. The genes are TRBV14 and TRBJ1-2; maybe TRBD1 (6 bases). The CDR3 has 14 amino acids. Germline V lookup: CDR1 SGHDN, CDR2 FVKESK. The germline V and J ends were trimmed by 4 bases and 4 bases, with 13 bases remaining between them. The DNA for the CDR3 is TGTGCCAGCAGCCCTCCGGACAGTCTCTATGGCTACACCTTC. This translates into CASSPPDSLYGYTF.

The chain employs TRBV7-9 and TRBJ2-7, with D maybe TRBD2 (5 bases). CDR3 size: 14 residues. Trimming removed 3 bases at V and 0 bases at J, with 9 bases between. Germline V gene data show CDR1 as SEHNR and CDR2 as FQNEAQ (reference sequence). CDR3 residues: CASSLTKFSYEQYF. Here the CDR3 DNA reads TGTGCCAGCAGCTTGACTAAATTCTCCTACGAGCAGTACTTC.

V and J are TRBV7-9 and TRBJ2-7; D is undetermined. The CDR3 runs 12 residues. The germline V and J ends were trimmed by 7 bases and 2 bases, with 9 bases remaining between them. Germline V lookup: CDR1 SEHNR, CDR2 FQNEAQ (reference sequence). The CDR3 region is CASNTTTYEQYF. The CDR3 DNA is TGTGCCAGCAACACTACAACCTACGAGCAGTACTTC.

This clone came up a few times. V gene TRBV7-2 combines with J gene TRBJ2-1, with D possibly TRBD2 on 6 matching bases. Deletions cut 1 base from V and 5 bases from J, with 15 bases between. The CDR3 has 16 amino acids. CDR1 and CDR2 (germline): SGHTA, FQGNSA. The CDR3 DNA sequence: TGTGCCAGCAGCTTAGTAGTGCGGGAACCAAACAATGAGCAGTTCTTC. It codes for CASSLVVREPNNEQFF.

The chain's CDR3 is CASSLGRQGWDTEAFF. Here the CDR3 DNA reads TGTGCCAGCAGCTTGGGGAGACAGGGTTGGGACACTGAAGCTTTCTTT. This chain links TRBV5-6 with TRBJ1-1; TRBD1 agrees at 7 bases. In germline, CDR1 is SGHDT, CDR2 YYEEEE. Trimming took 0 bases from V and 3 from J; bases not matched to a gene: 8. This CDR3 is built from 16 residues.

As DNA, the CDR3 is TGTGCCAGCAGCTTTGGTCTAGTCAGTCCCGAGACCCAGTACTTC. Its protein is CASSFGLVSPETQYF. The chain joins TRBV11-2 to TRBJ2-5; no firm D call. The V end lost 3 bases, the J end lost 5 bases, and 16 bases lay between the germline ends. This CDR3 comprises 15 residues. Germline loops: CDR1 SGHAT, CDR2 FQNNGV.

The J gene is TRBJ2-6, the V gene TRBV7-8; no clear D. This CDR3 is 17 amino acids long. Germline CDR1 is SGHVS and CDR2 is FQNEAQ. V lost 3 bases, J lost 0 bases, and 12 bases lay in between. The CDR3: CASSFSRLLSGANVLTF. Written as DNA, the CDR3 is TGTGCCAGCAGCTTCTCTCGACTGCTCTCTGGGGCCAACGTCCTGACTTTC.

The rearrangement uses TRBV18 and TRBJ2-5, with TRBD2 identical over 7 bases. The CDR3 has 14 amino acids. Germline V CDR1 and CDR2: KGHSH, LQKENI. V shed 2 bases and J 3 bases; nucleotides not matched to a gene: 3. The CDR3 sequence is CASSPTSVKETQYF. CDR3 DNA sequence: TGTGCCAGCTCACCAACTAGCGTAAAAGAGACCCAGTACTTC.

The chain carries TRBV30 and TRBJ2-2, with 13 nucleotides matching TRBD2. The germline CDR1 and CDR2 sequences are GTSNPN and SVGIG (reference sequence). J lost 3 bases, V lost 3 bases, and 13 bases had no gene match. This CDR3 comprises 19 residues. The CDR3 spells CAWRVGTSGINPHTGELFF. In DNA, the CDR3 is TGTGCCTGGAGAGTCGGGACTAGCGGGATAAATCCCCACACCGGGGAGCTGTTTTTT. Based on the CDR3 plus reference TRBV30 and TRBJ2-2, the full variable domain is SQTIHQWPATLVQPVGSPLSLECTVEGTSNPNLYWYRQAAGRGLQLLFYSVGIGQISSEVPQNLSASRPQDRQFILSSKKLLLSDSGFYLCAWRVGTSGINPHTGELFFGEGSRLTVL.

The chain employs TRBV4-1 and TRBJ1-4; D remains ambiguous. Looked up from germline, CDR1 is MGHRA and CDR2 is YSYEKL. Deletions cut 2 bases from V and 4 bases from J, with 8 bases between. The CDR3 runs 14 residues. The CDR3 here is CASSQSGYNEKLFF. In DNA form, the CDR3 reads TGCGCCAGCAGCCAAAGCGGTTATAATGAAAAACTGTTTTTT.

The chain employs TRBV30 and TRBJ1-2; TRBD1 might be the D (6 bases). This CDR3 has 14 amino acids. Germline CDR1 and CDR2: GTSNPN and SVGIG (reference sequence). V dropped 1 base and J dropped 4 bases, with 13 bases sitting between them. As DNA, the CDR3 is TGTGCCTGGAGTGGGGGGCGAGGGGGCTATGGCTACACCTTC. It specifies CAWSGGRGGYGYTF.

V gene TRBV5-8 combines with J gene TRBJ2-3; 9 nucleotides line up with TRBD2. Trimming took 0 bases from V and 6 from J; bases not matched to a gene: 5. Germline assignment: CDR1 SGHTS and CDR2 YDEGEE. The length of the CDR3 is 15 residues. Written as DNA, the CDR3 is TGTGCCAGCAGCTTGGGCGGGAGGGCATGGGATACGCAGTATTTT. Its protein product is CASSLGGRAWDTQYF. The whole variable domain, filled in from reference TRBV5-8 and TRBJ2-3, reads EAGVTQSPTHLIKTRGQQATLRCSPISGHTSVYWYQQALGLGLQFLLWYDEGEERNRGNFPPRFSGRQFPNYSSELNVNALELEDSALYLCASSLGGRAWDTQYFGPGTRLTVL.

The chain joins TRBV10-3 to TRBJ2-3; TRBD1 might be the D (5 bases). CDR3 length: 12 residues. Germline lookup yields CDR1 ENHRY and CDR2 SYGVKD. V was pared by 4 bases and J by 6 bases, with 8 bases between. The CDR3 region has the DNA TGTGCCATCAGTGGACAGTTTGATACGCAGTATTTT. Translation gives CAISGQFDTQYF.

The V and J genes are TRBV30 and TRBJ1-1; no clear D gene. The V gene lost 0 bases and the J gene lost 1 base, with 12 bases spanning the gap. Germline V gene data show CDR1 as GTSNPN and CDR2 as SVGIG (reference sequence). The length of the CDR3 is 15 residues. As DNA, the CDR3 is TGTGCCTGGAGTGTACTAGGGTCAGGGAACACTGAAGCTTTCTTT. This gives the protein CAWSVLGSGNTEAFF.

The rearrangement links TRBV25-1 to TRBJ2-5, with D tentatively TRBD1 (7 bases). Per germline, CDR1 MGHDK and CDR2 SYGVNS. This CDR3 is built from 13 residues. Deletions cut 11 bases from V and 5 bases from J, with 18 bases between. CDR3 region: CAAMEGARETQYF. CDR3 DNA: TGTGCCGCCATGGAGGGGGCGCGGGAGACCCAGTACTTC.